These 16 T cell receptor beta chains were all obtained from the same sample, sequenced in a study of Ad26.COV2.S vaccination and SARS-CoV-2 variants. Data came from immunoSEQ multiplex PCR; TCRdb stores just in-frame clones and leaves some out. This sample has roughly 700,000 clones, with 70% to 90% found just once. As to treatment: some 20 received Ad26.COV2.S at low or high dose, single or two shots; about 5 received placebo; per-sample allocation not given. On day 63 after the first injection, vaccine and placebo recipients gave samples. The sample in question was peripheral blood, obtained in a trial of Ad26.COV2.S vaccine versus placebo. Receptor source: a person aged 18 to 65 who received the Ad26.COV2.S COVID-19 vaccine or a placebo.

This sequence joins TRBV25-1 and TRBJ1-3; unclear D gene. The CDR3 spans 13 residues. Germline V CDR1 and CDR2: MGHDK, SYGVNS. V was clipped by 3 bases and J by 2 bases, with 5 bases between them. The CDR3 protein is CASSDYPGNTIYF. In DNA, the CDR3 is TGTGCCAGCAGTGATTATCCTGGAAACACCATATATTTT.

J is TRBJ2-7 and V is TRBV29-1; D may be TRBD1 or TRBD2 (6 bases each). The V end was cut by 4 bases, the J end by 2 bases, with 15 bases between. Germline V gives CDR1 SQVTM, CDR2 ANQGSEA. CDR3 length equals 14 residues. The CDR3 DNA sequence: TGCAGCGTTGTTTGGTGGGGGGCCCCCTACGAGCAGTACTTC. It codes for CSVVWWGAPYEQYF.

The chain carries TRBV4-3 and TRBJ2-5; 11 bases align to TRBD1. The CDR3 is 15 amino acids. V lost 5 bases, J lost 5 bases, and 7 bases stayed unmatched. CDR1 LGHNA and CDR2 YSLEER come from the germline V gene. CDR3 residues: CASSTGQGARETQYF. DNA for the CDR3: TGCGCCAGCAGCACCGGACAGGGGGCGAGGGAGACCCAGTACTTC.

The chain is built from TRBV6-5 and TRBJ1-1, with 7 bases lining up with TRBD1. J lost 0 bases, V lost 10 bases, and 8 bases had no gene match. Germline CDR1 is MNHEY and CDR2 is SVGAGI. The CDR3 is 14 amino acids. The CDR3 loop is CAMSRGTMNTEAFF. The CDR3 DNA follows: TGTGCCATGTCCAGGGGGACCATGAACACTGAAGCTTTCTTT.

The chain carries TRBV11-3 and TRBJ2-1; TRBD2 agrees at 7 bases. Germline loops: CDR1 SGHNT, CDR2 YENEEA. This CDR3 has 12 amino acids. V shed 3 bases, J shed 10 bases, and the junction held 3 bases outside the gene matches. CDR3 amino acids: CASSFGSGEQFF. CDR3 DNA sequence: TGTGCCAGCAGCTTCGGTAGCGGGGAGCAGTTCTTC. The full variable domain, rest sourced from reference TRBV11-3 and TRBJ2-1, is EAGVVQSPRYKIIEKKQPVAFWCNPISGHNTLYWYLQNLGQGPELLIRYENEEAVDDSQLPKDRFSAERLKGVDSTLKIQPAELGDSAVYLCASSFGSGEQFFGPGTRLTVL.

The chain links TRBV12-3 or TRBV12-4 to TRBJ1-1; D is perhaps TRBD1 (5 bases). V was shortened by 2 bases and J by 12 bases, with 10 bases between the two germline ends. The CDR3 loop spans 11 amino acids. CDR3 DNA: TGTGCCAGCAGTTTACTGGGGGAAACTTTCTTT. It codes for CASSLLGETFF.

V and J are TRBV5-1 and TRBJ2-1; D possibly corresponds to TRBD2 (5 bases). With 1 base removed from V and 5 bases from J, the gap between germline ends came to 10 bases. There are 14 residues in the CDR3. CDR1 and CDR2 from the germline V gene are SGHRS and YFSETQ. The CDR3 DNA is TGCGCCAGCAGCTTGCCGGGGTACCACAATGAGCAGTTCTTC. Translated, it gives CASSLPGYHNEQFF.

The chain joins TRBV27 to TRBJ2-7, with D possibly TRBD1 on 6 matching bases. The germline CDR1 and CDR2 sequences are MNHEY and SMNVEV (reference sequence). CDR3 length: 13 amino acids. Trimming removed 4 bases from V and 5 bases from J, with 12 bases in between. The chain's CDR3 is CASSWNRVNEQYF. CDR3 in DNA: TGTGCCAGCAGTTGGAACAGGGTAAACGAGCAGTACTTC.

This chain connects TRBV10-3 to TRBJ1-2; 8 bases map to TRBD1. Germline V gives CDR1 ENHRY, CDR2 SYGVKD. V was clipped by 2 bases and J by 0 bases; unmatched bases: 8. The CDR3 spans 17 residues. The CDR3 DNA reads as TGTGCCATCAGTGAGAGCCGGACAGGGCGGGCTAACTATGGCTACACCTTC. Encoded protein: CAISESRTGRANYGYTF.

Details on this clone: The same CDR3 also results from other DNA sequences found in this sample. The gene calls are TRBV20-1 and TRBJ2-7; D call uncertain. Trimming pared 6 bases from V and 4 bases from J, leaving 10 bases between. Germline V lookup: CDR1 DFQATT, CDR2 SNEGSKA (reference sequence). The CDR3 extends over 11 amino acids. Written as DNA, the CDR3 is TGCAGTGCGCCAGACGGTTACGAGCAGTACTTC. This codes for CSAPDGYEQYF.

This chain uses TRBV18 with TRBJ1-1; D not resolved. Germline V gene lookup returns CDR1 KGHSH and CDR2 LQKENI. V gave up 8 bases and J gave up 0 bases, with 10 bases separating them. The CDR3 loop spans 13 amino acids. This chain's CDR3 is CASQDGMNTEAFF. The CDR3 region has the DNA TGTGCCAGCCAAGACGGGATGAACACTGAAGCTTTCTTT.

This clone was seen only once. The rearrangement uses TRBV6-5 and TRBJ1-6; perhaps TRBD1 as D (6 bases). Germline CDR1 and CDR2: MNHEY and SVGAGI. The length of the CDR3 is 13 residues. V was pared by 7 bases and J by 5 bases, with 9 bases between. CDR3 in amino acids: CASIRQDNSPLHF. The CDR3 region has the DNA TGTGCCAGCATCAGACAGGATAATTCACCCCTCCACTTT.

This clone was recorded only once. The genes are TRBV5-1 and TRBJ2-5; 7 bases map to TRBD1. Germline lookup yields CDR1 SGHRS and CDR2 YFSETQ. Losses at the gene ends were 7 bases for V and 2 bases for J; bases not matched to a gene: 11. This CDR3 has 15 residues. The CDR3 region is CASAKVGDRQETQYF. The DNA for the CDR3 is TGCGCCAGCGCCAAGGTGGGGGACAGACAAGAGACCCAGTACTTC.

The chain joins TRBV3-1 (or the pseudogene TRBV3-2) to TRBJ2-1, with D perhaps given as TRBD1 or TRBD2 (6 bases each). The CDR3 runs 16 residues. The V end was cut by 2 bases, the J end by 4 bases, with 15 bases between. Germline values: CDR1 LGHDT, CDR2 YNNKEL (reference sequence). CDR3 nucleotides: TGTGCCAGCAGCCAACACGGCGGAGGGGGATACAATGAGCAGTTCTTC. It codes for CASSQHGGGGYNEQFF.

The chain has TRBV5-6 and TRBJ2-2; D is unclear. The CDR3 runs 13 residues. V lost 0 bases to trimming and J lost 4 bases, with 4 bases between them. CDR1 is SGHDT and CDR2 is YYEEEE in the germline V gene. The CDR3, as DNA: TGTGCCAGCAGCTTGGGGACCACCGGGGAGCTGTTTTTT. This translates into CASSLGTTGELFF.

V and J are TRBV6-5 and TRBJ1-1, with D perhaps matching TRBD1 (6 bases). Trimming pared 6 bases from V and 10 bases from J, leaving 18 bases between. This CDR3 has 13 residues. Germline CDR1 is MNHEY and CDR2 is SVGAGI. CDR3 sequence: CASRALDYRAAFF. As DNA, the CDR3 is TGTGCCAGCAGAGCCCTCGATTACAGGGCAGCTTTCTTT.